One sample yielded the 9 T cell receptor beta chains listed below, sequenced in a study of blood T cell repertoires in COVID-19. Clones were read by immunoSEQ multiplex PCR, and TCRdb kept only the in-frame ones, dropping some. The table shows about 250,000 clones, with around nine tenths occurring only once. The sample was PBMCs or T cells enriched from blood (not recorded which). Source of these receptors: a woman aged 45 to 65 who had recovered from COVID-19.

J is TRBJ2-3 and V is TRBV5-1; 12 bases agree with TRBD2. CDR1 is SGHRS, CDR2 YFSETQ, per germline. The junction had 6 bases not matched to a gene; V was cut back by 4 bases and J by 3 bases. This CDR3 contains 16 residues. The CDR3 DNA is TGCGCCAGCAGCACCGGGACTAGCGGGTCAACAGATACGCAGTATTTT. Translated: CASSTGTSGSTDTQYF. Complete variable domain (other parts from reference TRBV5-1 and TRBJ2-3): KAGVTQTPRYLIKTRGQQVTLSCSPISGHRSVSWYQQTPGQGLQFLFEYFSETQRNKGNFPGRFSGRQFSNSRSEMNVSTLELGDSALYLCASSTGTSGSTDTQYFGPGTRLTVL.

V is TRBV7-3 and J is TRBJ2-7; 9 bases fit TRBD1. V was clipped by 3 bases and J by 6 bases; unmatched bases: 12. The germline gives CDR1 SGHTA, CDR2 FQGTGA. The CDR3 is 16 residues long. Here the CDR3 reads CASSFTRGQGYLEQYF. The CDR3 DNA reads as TGTGCCAGCAGCTTTACACGGGGACAGGGATACCTCGAGCAGTACTTC.

The chain recombines TRBV3-1 (or the pseudogene TRBV3-2) with TRBJ2-3; the D gene is possibly TRBD2 (6 bases). Germline CDR1 and CDR2: LGHDT and YNNKEL (reference sequence). The V end was cut by 4 bases, the J end by 2 bases, with 10 bases between. This CDR3 contains 14 residues. The CDR3 loop reads CASSRGVVTDTQYF. In DNA form, the CDR3 reads TGTGCCAGCAGCCGGGGGGTAGTCACAGATACGCAGTATTTT.

This rearrangement joins TRBV2 to TRBJ1-2; D not resolved. Germline CDR1 reads SNHLY; CDR2 reads FYNNEI. V lost 1 base and J lost 5, with 11 bases in between. CDR3 length: 14 amino acids. The CDR3 nucleotides read TGTGCCAGCAGTGAAGTTCTACAGACGTATGGCTACACCTTC. Translating gives CASSEVLQTYGYTF. The full variable domain, in which reference TRBV2 and TRBJ1-2 provide the parts outside the CDR3, is EPEVTQTPSHQVTQMGQEVILRCVPISNHLYFYWYRQILGQKVEFLVSFYNNEISEKSEIFDDQFSVERPDGSNFTLKIRSTKLEDSAMYFCASSEVLQTYGYTFGSGTRLTVV.

This clone turned up a few times. The gene calls are TRBV5-6 and TRBJ2-7; 8 bases agree with TRBD2. The V gene's germline CDR1 is SGHDT and CDR2 YYEEEE. Trimming cost V 2 bases and J 3 bases; bases outside gene matches: 16. The length of the CDR3 is 18 residues. CDR3 nucleotide sequence: TGTGCCAGCAGCTTACTTAGCCCGTCGACGGGACTAGTCTACGAGCAGTACTTC. Residues: CASSLLSPSTGLVYEQYF.

The chain links TRBV30 to TRBJ1-2; D might be TRBD1 (5 bases). The length of the CDR3 is 14 residues. V lost 3 bases and J lost 3, with 14 bases in between. Germline lookup yields CDR1 GTSNPN and CDR2 SVGIG (reference sequence). The CDR3 here is CAWSNRLGYYGYTF. In nucleotides, the CDR3 is TGTGCCTGGAGCAACAGGTTGGGTTACTATGGCTACACCTTC.

This clone has more than one count but fewer than ten. The V call is TRBV4-1, the J call TRBJ2-2; 7 nucleotides agree with TRBD2. The CDR3 consists of 17 residues. Unmatched junction bases numbered 10, after V lost 4 bases and J lost 2 bases. Germline values: CDR1 MGHRA, CDR2 YSYEKL. The DNA for the CDR3 is TGCGCCAGCAGCCCATCCCACCGGGACTACAACACCGGGGAGCTGTTTTTT. Translating gives CASSPSHRDYNTGELFF.

The chain couples TRBV19 to TRBJ1-5; D unclear. The V gene's germline CDR1 is LNHDA and CDR2 SQIVND (reference sequence). The CDR3 contains 15 residues. The V and J ends lost 3 bases and 5 bases respectively, with 14 bases between them. The CDR3 DNA sequence: TGTGCCAGTAGTATTCGTACCGAAACATATCAGCCCCAGCATTTT. Protein: CASSIRTETYQPQHF.

This chain links TRBV4-3 with TRBJ1-6; D not certain. Germline V lookup: CDR1 LGHNA, CDR2 YSLEER. The ends were cut back, 0 bases at V and 8 bases at J, with 11 bases in the middle. There are 15 residues in the CDR3. CDR3 in amino acids: CASSQDFPADSPLHF. For the CDR3, the DNA is TGCGCCAGCAGCCAAGACTTCCCCGCGGATTCACCCCTCCACTTT.